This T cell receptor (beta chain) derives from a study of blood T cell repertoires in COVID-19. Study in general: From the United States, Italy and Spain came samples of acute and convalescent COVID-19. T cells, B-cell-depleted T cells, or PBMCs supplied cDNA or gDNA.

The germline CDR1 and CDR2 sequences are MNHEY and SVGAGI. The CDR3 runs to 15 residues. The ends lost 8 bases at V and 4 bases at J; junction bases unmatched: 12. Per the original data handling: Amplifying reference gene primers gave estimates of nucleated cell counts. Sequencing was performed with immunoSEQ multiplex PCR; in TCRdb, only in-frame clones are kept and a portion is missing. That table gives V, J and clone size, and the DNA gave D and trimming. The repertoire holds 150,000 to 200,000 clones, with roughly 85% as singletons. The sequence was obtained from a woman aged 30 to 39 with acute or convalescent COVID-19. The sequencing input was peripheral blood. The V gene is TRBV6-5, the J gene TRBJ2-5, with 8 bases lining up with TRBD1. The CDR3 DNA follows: TGTGCCAGCGTCCTCCAGGGGGCAGCCGGAGAGACCCAGTACTTC. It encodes CASVLQGAAGETQYF.